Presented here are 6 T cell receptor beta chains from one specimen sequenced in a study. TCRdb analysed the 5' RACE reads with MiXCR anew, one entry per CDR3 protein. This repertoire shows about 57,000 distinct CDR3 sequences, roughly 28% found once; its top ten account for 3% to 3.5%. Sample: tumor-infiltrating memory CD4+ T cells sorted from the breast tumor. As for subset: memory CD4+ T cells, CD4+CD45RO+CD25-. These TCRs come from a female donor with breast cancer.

The CDR3 nucleotides read TGTGCCATCAGCTTGGGACTGAAGAACACTGAAGCTTTCTTT. Translated: CAISLGLKNTEAFF. V gene TRBV10-3 combines with J gene TRBJ1-1, with D maybe TRBD1 (5 bases). Trimming cost V 6 bases and J 1 base, with 12 bases left between them. The CDR3 sequence is 14 residues long. Germline assignment: CDR1 ENHRY and CDR2 SYGVKD.

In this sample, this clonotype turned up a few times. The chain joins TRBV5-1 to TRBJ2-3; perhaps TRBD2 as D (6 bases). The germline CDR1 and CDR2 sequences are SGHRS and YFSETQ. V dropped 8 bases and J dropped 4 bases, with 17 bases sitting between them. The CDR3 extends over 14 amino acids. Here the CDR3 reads CASSTRSGSDTQYF. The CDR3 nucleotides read TGCGCCAGTTCGACTAGATCGGGGTCAGATACGCAGTATTTT. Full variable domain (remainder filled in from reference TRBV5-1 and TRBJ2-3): KAGVTQTPRYLIKTRGQQVTLSCSPISGHRSVSWYQQTPGQGLQFLFEYFSETQRNKGNFPGRFSGRQFSNSRSEMNVSTLELGDSALYLCASSTRSGSDTQYFGPGTRLTVL.

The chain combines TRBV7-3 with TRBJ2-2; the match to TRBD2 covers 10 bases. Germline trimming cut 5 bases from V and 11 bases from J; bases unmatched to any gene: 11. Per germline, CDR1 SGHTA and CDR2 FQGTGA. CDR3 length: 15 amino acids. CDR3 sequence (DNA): TGTGCCAGCAGCGCCAGGACTAGCGGATTCGGAGAGCTGTTTTTT. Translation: CASSARTSGFGELFF. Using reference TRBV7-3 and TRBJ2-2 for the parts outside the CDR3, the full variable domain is GAGVSQTPSNKVTEKGKYVELRCDPISGHTALYWYRQSLGQGPEFLIYFQGTGAADDSGLPNDRFFAVRPEGSVSTLKIQRTERGDSAVYLCASSARTSGFGELFFGEGSRLTVL.

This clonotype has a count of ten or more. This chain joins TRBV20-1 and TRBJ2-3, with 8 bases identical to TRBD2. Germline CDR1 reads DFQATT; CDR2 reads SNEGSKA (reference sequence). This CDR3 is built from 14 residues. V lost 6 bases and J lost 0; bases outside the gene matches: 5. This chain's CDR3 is CSAPAGGSTDTQYF. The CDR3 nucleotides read TGCAGTGCCCCCGCGGGGGGTAGCACAGATACGCAGTATTTT.

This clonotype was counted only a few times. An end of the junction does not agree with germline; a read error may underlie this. The DNA of the CDR3 is TGTGCCAGCAGTTTTTTTCCCCGGACGCCTAACACCGGGGAGCTGGTTTTT. It encodes CASSFFPRTPNTGELVF. The chain carries TRBV12-3 or TRBV12-4 and TRBJ2-2; TRBD2 might be the D (5 bases). CDR3 size: 17 residues.

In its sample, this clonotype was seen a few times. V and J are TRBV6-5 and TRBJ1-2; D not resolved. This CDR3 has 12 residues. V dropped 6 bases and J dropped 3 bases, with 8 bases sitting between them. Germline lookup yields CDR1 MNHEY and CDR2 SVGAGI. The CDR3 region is CASRERDYGYTF. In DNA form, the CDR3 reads TGTGCCAGCAGGGAGAGGGACTATGGCTACACCTTC.